Given below is one T cell receptor beta chain in context. The immunoSEQ assay was v3. Clones were read by immunoSEQ multiplex PCR, and TCRdb kept only the in-frame ones, dropping some. Here the sample spans about 53,000 clones, roughly 80% being singletons. The data originate from a study of TIL therapy for anti-PD-1-resistant metastatic lung cancer. Time point reported: pre-treatment sample, taken before nivolumab and TIL therapy. The length of the CDR3 is 11 residues. V shed 5 bases and J shed 3 bases, with 4 bases lying between them. From germline, CDR1 is SEHNR and CDR2 FQNEAQ (reference sequence).

This chain uses TRBV7-9 with TRBJ1-2; D remains ambiguous. This clonotype originated in a person aged 25-85 years with non-small cell lung cancer. This specimen consisted of blood, obtained at baseline. CDR3 region: CASSAHYGYTF. In DNA form, the CDR3 reads TGTGCCAGCAGCGCCCACTATGGCTACACCTTC.